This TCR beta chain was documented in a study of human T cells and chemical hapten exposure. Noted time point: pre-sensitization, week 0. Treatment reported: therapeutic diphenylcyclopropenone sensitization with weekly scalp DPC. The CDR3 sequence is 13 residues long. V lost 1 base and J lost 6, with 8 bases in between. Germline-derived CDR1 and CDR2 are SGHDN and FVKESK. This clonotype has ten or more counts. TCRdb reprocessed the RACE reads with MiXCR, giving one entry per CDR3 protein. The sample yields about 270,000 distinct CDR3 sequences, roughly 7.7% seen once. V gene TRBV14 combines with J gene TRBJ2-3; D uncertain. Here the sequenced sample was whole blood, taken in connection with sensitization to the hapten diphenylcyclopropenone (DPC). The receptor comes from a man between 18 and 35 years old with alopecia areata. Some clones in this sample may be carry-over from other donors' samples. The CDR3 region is CASSQGTEDTQYF. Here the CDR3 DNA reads TGTGCCAGCAGCCAAGGGACGGAGGATACGCAGTATTTT.